One sample yielded the 16 T cell receptor beta chains listed below, sequenced in a study of patients and donors after allogeneic stem cell transplantation. TCRdb processed the RT-PCR reads anew with MiXCR; each CDR3 protein has one entry. The table includes about 150,000 distinct CDR3 sequences, about a third detected once. The source material was blood, either unsorted or a sorted T cell fraction (not recorded which). These receptors all stem from a human donor who was either an allogeneic HSCT recipient or a stem cell or donor lymphocyte infusion donor (not recorded which). It is not recorded whose cells these are; they may come from a transplant donor.

This clonotype was detected only a few times. The chain combines TRBV6-2 or TRBV6-3 with TRBJ2-7; 8 bases fit TRBD1. The CDR3 has 14 amino acids. Germline V gene data show CDR1 as MNHEY and CDR2 as SVGEGT. The junction had 8 bases not matched to a gene; V was cut back by 7 bases and J by 3 bases. CDR3 coding DNA: TGTGCCAGCATGATACAGGGGGAGGTCTACGAGCAGTACTTC. Its protein product is CASMIQGEVYEQYF.

This clonotype was counted a few times. J is TRBJ2-1 and V is TRBV18, with D possibly matching TRBD1 (6 bases). This CDR3 spans 13 amino acids. V gave up 3 bases and J gave up 8 bases, with 11 bases separating them. The germline V gene encodes CDR1 KGHSH and CDR2 LQKENI. CDR3 bases: TGTGCCAGCTCACCCGCAGGGGATTATGAGCAGTTCTTC. Its protein product is CASSPAGDYEQFF. Complete variable domain (other parts from reference TRBV18 and TRBJ2-1): NAGVMQNPRHLVRRRGQEARLRCSPMKGHSHVYWYRQLPEEGLKFMVYLQKENIIDESGMPKERFSAEFPKEGPSILRIQQVVRGDSAAYFCASSPAGDYEQFFGPGTRLTVL.

Only a few counts were recorded for this clonotype. The chain employs TRBV5-6 and TRBJ2-1; TRBD2 aligns across 7 bases. Germline CDR1 SGHDT, CDR2 YYEEEE. The CDR3 runs to 16 residues. J lost 0 bases, V lost 0 bases, and 3 bases had no gene match. The CDR3 region is CASSLVVAGSYNEQFF. CDR3 coding DNA: TGTGCCAGCAGCTTGGTAGTAGCGGGCTCCTACAATGAGCAGTTCTTC.

This clonotype has more than one count but fewer than ten. J is TRBJ1-2 and V is TRBV7-2, with TRBD1 identical over 8 bases. J lost 8 bases, V lost 0 bases, and 8 bases had no gene match. The CDR3 sequence is 15 residues long. Germline lookup yields CDR1 SGHTA and CDR2 FQGNSA. The chain's CDR3 is CASSLARLTGEGYTF. CDR3 nucleotides: TGTGCCAGCAGCTTAGCGCGCTTGACAGGGGAGGGCTACACCTTC.

This clonotype has more than one count but fewer than ten. The chain is built from TRBV20-1 and TRBJ1-2; TRBD1 is a possible D gene (6 bases). V lost 6 bases to trimming and J lost 6 bases, with 14 bases between them. CDR3 length: 12 residues. Germline V lookup: CDR1 DFQATT, CDR2 SNEGSKA (reference sequence). CDR3 in DNA: TGCAGTGCGCACAGGGCGGAGGATGGCTACACCTTC. Amino acid sequence: CSAHRAEDGYTF.

The chain links TRBV24-1 to TRBJ1-1; TRBD1 might be the D (5 bases). The CDR3 length is 11 residues. Germline loops: CDR1 KGHDR, CDR2 SFDVKD. The V end was cut by 9 bases, the J end by 4 bases, with 8 bases between. The CDR3 protein is CATQRGTEAFF. The CDR3 coding sequence is TGTGCCACCCAGAGGGGCACTGAAGCTTTCTTT.

This clonotype has only a few counts. The rearrangement links TRBV9 to TRBJ1-6; D not certain. CDR3 length equals 14 residues. In germline, CDR1 is SGDLS, CDR2 YYNGEE. Trimming stripped 1 base from V and 9 bases from J, with 11 bases between. The chain's CDR3 is CASSVLGSGSPLHF. CDR3 DNA: TGTGCCAGCAGCGTATTGGGGAGCGGTTCACCCCTCCACTTT. Complete variable domain (other parts from reference TRBV9 and TRBJ1-6): DSGVTQTPKHLITATGQRVTLRCSPRSGDLSVYWYQQSLDQGLQFLIQYYNGEERAKGNILERFSAQQFPDLHSELNLSSLELGDSALYFCASSVLGSGSPLHFGNGTRLTVT.

This rearrangement joins TRBV6-2 or TRBV6-3 to TRBJ2-5; 9 positions match TRBD1. Germline V CDR1 and CDR2: MNHEY, SVGEGT. With 7 bases clipped from V and 4 bases from J, the junction kept 10 bases outside the gene matches. The CDR3 loop spans 15 amino acids. The CDR3, as DNA: TGTGCCAGCACCCTTATTGGACAGGGGAGAGAGACCCAGTACTTC. Protein sequence: CASTLIGQGRETQYF.

The genes are TRBV3-1 and TRBJ1-1; 8 nucleotides agree with TRBD1. V shed 3 bases, J shed 4 bases, and the junction held 13 bases outside the gene matches. The germline CDR1 and CDR2 sequences are LGHDT and YNNKEL (reference sequence). The CDR3 extends over 17 amino acids. In DNA, the CDR3 is TGTGCCAGCAGCCACCCCGGGACAGGACCACCGAGCACTGAAGCTTTCTTT. Its translation: CASSHPGTGPPSTEAFF.

This clonotype came up a few times. J is TRBJ1-1 and V is TRBV6-5; 7 bases agree with TRBD1. The CDR3 runs 13 residues. With 6 bases clipped from V and 1 base from J, the junction kept 2 bases outside the gene matches. Germline CDR1 and CDR2: MNHEY and SVGAGI. The CDR3 spells CASRPGGNTEAFF. As DNA, the CDR3 is TGTGCCAGCAGACCAGGGGGGAACACTGAAGCTTTCTTT.

The rearrangement links TRBV7-9 to TRBJ1-4; D ambiguous. V was cut by 5 bases and J by 6 bases, with 10 bases left in between. This CDR3 is 13 amino acids long. Looked up from germline, CDR1 is SEHNR and CDR2 is FQNEAQ (reference sequence). CDR3 coding DNA: TGTGCCAGCAGCGGCACTGGCGATGAAAAACTGTTTTTT. It translates to CASSGTGDEKLFF.

This clonotype was observed a few times. The chain is built from TRBV5-1 and TRBJ1-1; tentatively, D is TRBD1 (6 bases). Germline CDR1 reads SGHRS; CDR2 reads YFSETQ. The CDR3 totals 18 residues. The ends were cut back, 0 bases at V and 0 bases at J, with 18 bases in the middle. The CDR3 region is CASSLGPDSLRMNTEAFF. The CDR3 region has the DNA TGCGCCAGCAGCTTGGGCCCGGACAGCCTACGTATGAACACTGAAGCTTTCTTT.

V gene TRBV28 combines with J gene TRBJ1-2; D is possibly TRBD1 (5 bases). This CDR3 is 14 amino acids long. Germline lookup yields CDR1 MDHEN and CDR2 SYDVKM. V was shortened by 6 bases and J by 4 bases, with 15 bases between the two germline ends. The CDR3 nucleotides are TGTGCCAGCAGCACCACCGGGACCTCCTATGGCTACACCTTC. Its protein is CASSTTGTSYGYTF.

The CDR3 coding sequence is TGCGCCAGCAGCTTGGATTATGCAGGGGCTGTGAGGACTAATGAAAAACTGTTTTTT. Translating gives CASSLDYAGAVRTNEKLFF. V gene TRBV5-1 combines with J gene TRBJ1-4; perhaps TRBD1 as D (6 bases). Germline-derived CDR1 and CDR2 are SGHRS and YFSETQ. V lost 0 bases, J lost 2 bases, and 20 bases lay in between. CDR3 length: 19 residues.

This chain connects TRBV25-1 to TRBJ1-4, with unresolved D. Germline V gene data show CDR1 as MGHDK and CDR2 as SYGVNS. Trimming pared 3 bases from V and 7 bases from J, leaving 12 bases between. The CDR3 is made up of 14 amino acids. CDR3 bases: TGTGCCAGCAGTGACGGCGGAGGACGTGAAAAACTGTTTTTT. As protein: CASSDGGGREKLFF.

This clonotype was picked up a small number of times. The chain joins TRBV12-3 or TRBV12-4 to TRBJ1-1, with no clear D. Trimming took 7 bases from V and 5 from J, leaving 8 bases between them. The CDR3 contains 11 residues. The CDR3 spells CASTLGTEAFF. The CDR3 DNA reads TGTGCCAGCACCCTGGGGACTGAAGCTTTCTTT.